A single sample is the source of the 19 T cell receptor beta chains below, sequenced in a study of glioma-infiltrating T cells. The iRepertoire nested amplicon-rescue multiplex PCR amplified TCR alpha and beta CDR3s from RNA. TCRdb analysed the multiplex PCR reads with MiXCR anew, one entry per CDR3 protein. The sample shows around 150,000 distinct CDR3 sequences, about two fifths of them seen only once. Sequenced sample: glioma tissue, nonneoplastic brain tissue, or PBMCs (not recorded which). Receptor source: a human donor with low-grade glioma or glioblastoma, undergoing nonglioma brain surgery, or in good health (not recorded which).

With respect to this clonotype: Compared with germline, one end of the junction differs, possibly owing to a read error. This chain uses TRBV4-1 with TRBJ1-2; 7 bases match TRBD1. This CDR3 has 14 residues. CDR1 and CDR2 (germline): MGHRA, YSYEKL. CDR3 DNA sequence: TGCGCCAGCAGCCAGCCAACAGGGGACTACGGCTACACCTTC. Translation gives CASSQPTGDYGYTF.

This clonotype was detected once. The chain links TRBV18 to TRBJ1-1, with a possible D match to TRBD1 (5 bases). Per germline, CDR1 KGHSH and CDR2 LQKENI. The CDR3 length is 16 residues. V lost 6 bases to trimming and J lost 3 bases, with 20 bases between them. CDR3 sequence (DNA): TGTGCCAGCTCCCTCAACGTTCTGGGGGGATACACTGAAGCTTTCTTT. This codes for CASSLNVLGGYTEAFF.

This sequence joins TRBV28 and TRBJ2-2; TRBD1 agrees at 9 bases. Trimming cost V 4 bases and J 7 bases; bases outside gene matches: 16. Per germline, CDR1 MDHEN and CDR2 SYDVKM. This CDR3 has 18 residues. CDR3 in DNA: TGTGCCAGCAGTTCAAACATCAGACAGGGGGATAATAGCGGGGAGCTGTTTTTT. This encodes CASSSNIRQGDNSGELFF.

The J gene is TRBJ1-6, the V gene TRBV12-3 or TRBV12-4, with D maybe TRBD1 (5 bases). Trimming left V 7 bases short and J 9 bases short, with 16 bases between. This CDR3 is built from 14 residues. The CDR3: CASTPNWGGSPLHF. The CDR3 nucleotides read TGTGCCAGCACCCCTAATTGGGGGGGTTCACCCCTCCACTTT.

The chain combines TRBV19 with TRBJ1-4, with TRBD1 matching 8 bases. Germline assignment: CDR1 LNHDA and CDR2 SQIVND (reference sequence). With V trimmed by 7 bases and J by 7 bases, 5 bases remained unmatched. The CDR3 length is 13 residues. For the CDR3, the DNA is TGTGCCAGTATAAGTACAGGGGGTGAAAAACTGTTTTTT. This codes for CASISTGGEKLFF.

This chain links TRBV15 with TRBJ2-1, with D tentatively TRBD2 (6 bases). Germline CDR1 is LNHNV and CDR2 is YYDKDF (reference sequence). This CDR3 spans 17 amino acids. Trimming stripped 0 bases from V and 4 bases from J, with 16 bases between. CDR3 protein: CATSRDLVRLGYNEQFF. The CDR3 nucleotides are TGTGCCACCAGCAGAGATCTCGTCAGACTAGGTTACAATGAGCAGTTCTTC.

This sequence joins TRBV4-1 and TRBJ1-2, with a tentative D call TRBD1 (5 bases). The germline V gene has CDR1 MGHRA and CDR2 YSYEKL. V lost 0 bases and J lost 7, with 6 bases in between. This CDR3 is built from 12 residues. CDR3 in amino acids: CASSQEGVGYTF. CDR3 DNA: TGCGCCAGCAGCCAAGAAGGGGTTGGCTACACCTTC.

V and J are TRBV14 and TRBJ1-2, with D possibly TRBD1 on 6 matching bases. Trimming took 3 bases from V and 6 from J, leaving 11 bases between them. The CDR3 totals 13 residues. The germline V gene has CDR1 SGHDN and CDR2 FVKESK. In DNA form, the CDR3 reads TGTGCCAGCAGCCAGGTCTCAGGGGATGGCTACACCTTC. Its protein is CASSQVSGDGYTF. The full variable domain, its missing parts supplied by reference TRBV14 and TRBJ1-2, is EAGVTQFPSHSVIEKGQTVTLRCDPISGHDNLYWYRRVMGKEIKFLLHFVKESKQDESGMPNNRFLAERTGGTYSTLKVQPAELEDSGVYFCASSQVSGDGYTFGSGTRLTVV.

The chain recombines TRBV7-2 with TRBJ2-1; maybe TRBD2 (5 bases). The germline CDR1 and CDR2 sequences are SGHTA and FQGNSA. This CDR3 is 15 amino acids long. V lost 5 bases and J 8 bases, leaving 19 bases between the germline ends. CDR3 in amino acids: CASSPNGERADEQFF. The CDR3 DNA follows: TGTGCCAGCAGCCCGAACGGCGAGAGGGCGGATGAGCAGTTCTTC.

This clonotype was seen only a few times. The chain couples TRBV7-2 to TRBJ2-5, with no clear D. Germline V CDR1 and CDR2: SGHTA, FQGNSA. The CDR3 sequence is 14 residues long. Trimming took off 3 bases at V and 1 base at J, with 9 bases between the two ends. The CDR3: CASSFRPTQETQYF. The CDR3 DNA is TGTGCCAGCAGCTTTAGGCCAACCCAAGAGACCCAGTACTTC.

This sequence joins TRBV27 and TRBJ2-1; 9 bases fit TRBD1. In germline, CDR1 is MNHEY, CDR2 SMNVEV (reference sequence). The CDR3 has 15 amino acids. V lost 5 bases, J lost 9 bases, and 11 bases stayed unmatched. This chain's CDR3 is CASSPPGTGNGEQFF. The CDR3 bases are TGTGCCAGCAGTCCACCCGGGACAGGGAACGGTGAGCAGTTCTTC.

The CDR3: CASRMGEIDTQYF. CDR3 coding DNA: TGTGCCAGCAGAATGGGAGAAATAGATACGCAGTATTTT. The gene calls are TRBV27 and TRBJ2-3; possible D gene TRBD2, 5 bases. CDR1 MNHEY and CDR2 SMNVEV come from the germline V gene (reference sequence). The CDR3 runs 13 residues. V was pared by 6 bases and J by 5 bases, with 12 bases between.

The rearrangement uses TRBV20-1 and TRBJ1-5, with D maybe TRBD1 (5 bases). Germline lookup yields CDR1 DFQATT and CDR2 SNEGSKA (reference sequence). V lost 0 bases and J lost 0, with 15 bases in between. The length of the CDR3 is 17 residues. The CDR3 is CSAREVRGDYSNQPQHF. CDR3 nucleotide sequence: TGCAGTGCTAGAGAGGTAAGGGGCGATTATAGCAATCAGCCCCAGCATTTT.

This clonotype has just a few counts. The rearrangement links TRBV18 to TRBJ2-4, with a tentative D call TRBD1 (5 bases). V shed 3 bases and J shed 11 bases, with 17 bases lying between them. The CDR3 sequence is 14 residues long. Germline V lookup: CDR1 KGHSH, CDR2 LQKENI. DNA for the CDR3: TGTGCCAGCTCACCTGGGGCGGTCCCTTTACTTCAGTACTTC. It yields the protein CASSPGAVPLLQYF.

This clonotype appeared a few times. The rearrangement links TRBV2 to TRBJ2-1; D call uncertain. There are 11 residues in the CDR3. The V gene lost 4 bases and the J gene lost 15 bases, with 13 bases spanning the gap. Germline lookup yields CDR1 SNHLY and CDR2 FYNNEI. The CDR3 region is CASSVGRRGFF. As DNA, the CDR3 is TGTGCCAGCAGTGTTGGGCGCCGTGGGTTCTTC.

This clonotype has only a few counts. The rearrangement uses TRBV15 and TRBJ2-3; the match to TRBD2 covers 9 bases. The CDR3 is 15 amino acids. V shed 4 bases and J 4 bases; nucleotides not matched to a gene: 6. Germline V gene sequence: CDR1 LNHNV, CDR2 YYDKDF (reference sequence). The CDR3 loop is CATSTPGLAPDTQYF. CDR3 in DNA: TGTGCCACCAGCACCCCCGGACTAGCGCCAGATACGCAGTATTTT.

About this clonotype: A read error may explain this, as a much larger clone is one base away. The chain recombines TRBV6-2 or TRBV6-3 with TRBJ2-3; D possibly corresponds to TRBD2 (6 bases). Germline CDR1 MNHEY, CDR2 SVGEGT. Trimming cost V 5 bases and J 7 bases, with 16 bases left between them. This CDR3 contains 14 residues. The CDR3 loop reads CASSRSGDTYTQYF. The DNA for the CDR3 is TGTGCCAGCAGTCGATCGGGGGATACATATACGCAGTATTTT.

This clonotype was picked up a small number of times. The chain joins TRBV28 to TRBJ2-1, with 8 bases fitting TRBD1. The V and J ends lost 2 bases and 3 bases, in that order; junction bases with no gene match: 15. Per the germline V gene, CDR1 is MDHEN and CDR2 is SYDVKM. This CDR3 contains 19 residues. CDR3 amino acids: CASSLDTDRANWGYNEQFF. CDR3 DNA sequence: TGTGCCAGCAGTTTAGACACGGACAGGGCTAATTGGGGCTACAATGAGCAGTTCTTC. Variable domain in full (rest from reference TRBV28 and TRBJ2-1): DVKVTQSSRYLVKRTGEKVFLECVQDMDHENMFWYRQDPGLGLRLIYFSYDVKMKEKGDIPEGYSVSREKKERFSLILESASTNQTSMYLCASSLDTDRANWGYNEQFFGPGTRLTVL.

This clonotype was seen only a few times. The CDR3: CSARDLERNYNEQFF. Here the CDR3 DNA reads TGCAGTGCTAGAGATTTAGAGCGAAACTACAATGAGCAGTTCTTC. The chain couples TRBV20-1 to TRBJ2-1; D gene unclear. CDR1 is DFQATT and CDR2 is SNEGSKA in the germline V gene (reference sequence). V was trimmed by 0 bases and J by 3 bases, leaving 12 bases between them. The CDR3 extends over 15 amino acids.